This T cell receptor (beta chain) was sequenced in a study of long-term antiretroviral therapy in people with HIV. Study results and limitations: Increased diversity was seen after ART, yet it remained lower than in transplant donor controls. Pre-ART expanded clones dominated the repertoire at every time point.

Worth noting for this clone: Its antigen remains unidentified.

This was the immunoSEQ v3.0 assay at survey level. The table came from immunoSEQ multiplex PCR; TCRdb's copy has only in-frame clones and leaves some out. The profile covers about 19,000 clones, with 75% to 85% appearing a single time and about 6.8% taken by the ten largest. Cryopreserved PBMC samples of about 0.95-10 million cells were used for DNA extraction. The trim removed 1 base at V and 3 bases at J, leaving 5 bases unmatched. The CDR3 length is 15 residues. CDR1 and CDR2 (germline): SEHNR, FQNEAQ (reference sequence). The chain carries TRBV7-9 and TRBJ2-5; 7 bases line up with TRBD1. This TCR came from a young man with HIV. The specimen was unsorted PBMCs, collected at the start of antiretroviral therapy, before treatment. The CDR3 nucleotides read TGTGCCAGCAGCTTAGGTGGGACAGCAAAAGAGACCCAGTACTTC. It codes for CASSLGGTAKETQYF.